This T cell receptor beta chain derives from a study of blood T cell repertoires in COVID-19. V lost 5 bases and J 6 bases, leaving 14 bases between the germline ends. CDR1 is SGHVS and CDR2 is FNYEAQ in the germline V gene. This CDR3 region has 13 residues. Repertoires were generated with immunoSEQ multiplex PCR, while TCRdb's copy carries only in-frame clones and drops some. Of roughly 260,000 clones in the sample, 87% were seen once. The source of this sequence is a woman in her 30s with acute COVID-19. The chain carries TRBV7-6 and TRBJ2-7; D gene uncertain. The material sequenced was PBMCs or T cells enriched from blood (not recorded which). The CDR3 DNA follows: TGTGCCAGCAGCCCCTGCCCCCAGTGCGAGCAGTACTTC. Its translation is CASSPCPQCEQYF.